These T cell receptor beta chains were read from a single sample in a study of cytomegalovirus exposure and HLA in healthy donors. Only in-frame clones appear in the TCRdb table, and some are missing; sequencing was by immunoSEQ multiplex PCR. The sample includes approximately 100,000 clones, roughly 85% of them seen just once. Specimen: PBMCs. Receptor source: a man aged 40-50 years in good health and CMV-seropositive. The CDR3 runs from the conserved cysteine through the conserved F or W. Each record gives: V gene, clone size, CDR3 length, J gene, CDR3 protein. Size tells how often a clone was seen (once, few, many) or the class of an expanded clone, and some rows leave it out.

v_gene: TRBV27; abundance: NA; len: 19; j_gene: TRBJ1-5; CDR3aa: CATRREATGAGASNQPQHF
v_gene: TRBV7-3; abundance: NA; len: 16; j_gene: TRBJ1-6; CDR3aa: CASSLTGPSYNSPLHF
v_gene: TRBV7-8; abundance: NA; len: 13; j_gene: TRBJ1-2; CDR3aa: CASSFAGQGGYTF
v_gene: TRBV6-5; abundance: NA; len: 15; j_gene: TRBJ2-7; CDR3aa: CASSLKAGPSYEQYF
v_gene: TRBV7-3; abundance: NA; len: 15; j_gene: TRBJ2-2; CDR3aa: CASRQGQGNTGELFF
v_gene: TRBV2; abundance: few; len: 12; j_gene: TRBJ2-5; CDR3aa: CASSPLPGTQYF
v_gene: TRBV5-1; abundance: NA; len: 11; j_gene: TRBJ2-7; CDR3aa: CASSHPREQYF
v_gene: TRBV10-3; abundance: NA; len: 19; j_gene: TRBJ1-6; CDR3aa: CAISESNLAGAHYNSPLHF
v_gene: TRBV11-3; abundance: NA; len: 17; j_gene: TRBJ2-5; CDR3aa: CASSLAGQGALKETQYF
v_gene: TRBV5-4; abundance: NA; len: 18; j_gene: TRBJ2-1; CDR3aa: CASSLGIGGSSPYNEQFF
v_gene: TRBV4-1; abundance: NA; len: 17; j_gene: TRBJ1-3; CDR3aa: CASSQFNRQGAGNTIYF
v_gene: TRBV4-2; abundance: NA; len: 19; j_gene: NA; CDR3aa: CASSQEGTSGRLRAYEQYF
v_gene: TRBV2; abundance: NA; len: 16; j_gene: NA; CDR3aa: CASSEEVQPSSYEQYF
v_gene: TRBV6-6; abundance: NA; len: 15; j_gene: TRBJ2-3; CDR3aa: CASNRGGGGTDTQYF